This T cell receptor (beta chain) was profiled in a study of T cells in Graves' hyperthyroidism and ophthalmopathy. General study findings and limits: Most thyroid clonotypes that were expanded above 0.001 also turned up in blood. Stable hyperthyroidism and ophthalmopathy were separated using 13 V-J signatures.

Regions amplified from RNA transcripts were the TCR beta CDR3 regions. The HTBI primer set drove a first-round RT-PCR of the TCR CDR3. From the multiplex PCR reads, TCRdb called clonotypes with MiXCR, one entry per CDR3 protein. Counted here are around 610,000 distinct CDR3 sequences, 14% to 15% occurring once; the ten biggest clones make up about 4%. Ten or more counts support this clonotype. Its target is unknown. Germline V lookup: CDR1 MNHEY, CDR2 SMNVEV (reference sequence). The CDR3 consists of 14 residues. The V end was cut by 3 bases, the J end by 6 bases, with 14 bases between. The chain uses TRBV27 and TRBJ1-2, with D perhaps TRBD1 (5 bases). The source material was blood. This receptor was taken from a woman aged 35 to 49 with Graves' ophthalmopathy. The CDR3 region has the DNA TGTGCCAGCAGTTTCGGGGGTTTTAATGATGGCTACACCTTC. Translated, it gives CASSFGGFNDGYTF.